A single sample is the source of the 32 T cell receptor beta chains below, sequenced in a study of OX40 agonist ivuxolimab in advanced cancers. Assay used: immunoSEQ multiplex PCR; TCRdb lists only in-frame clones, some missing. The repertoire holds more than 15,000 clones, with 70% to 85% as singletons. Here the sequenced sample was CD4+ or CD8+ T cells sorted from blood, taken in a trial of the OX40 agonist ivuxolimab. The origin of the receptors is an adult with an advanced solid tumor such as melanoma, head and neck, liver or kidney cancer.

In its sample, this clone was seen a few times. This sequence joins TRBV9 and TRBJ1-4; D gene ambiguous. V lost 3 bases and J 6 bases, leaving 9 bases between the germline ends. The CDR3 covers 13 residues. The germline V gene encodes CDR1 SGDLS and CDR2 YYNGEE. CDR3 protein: CASSEGPDEKLFF. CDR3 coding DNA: TGTGCCAGCAGCGAAGGACCGGATGAAAAACTGTTTTTT.

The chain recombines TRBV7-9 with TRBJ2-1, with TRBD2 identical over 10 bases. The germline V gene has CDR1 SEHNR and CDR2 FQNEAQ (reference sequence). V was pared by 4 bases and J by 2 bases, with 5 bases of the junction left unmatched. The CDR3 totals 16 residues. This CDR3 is CASSSSAGGPYNEQFF. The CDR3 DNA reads TGTGCCAGCAGCTCCTCAGCGGGAGGGCCCTACAATGAGCAGTTCTTC.

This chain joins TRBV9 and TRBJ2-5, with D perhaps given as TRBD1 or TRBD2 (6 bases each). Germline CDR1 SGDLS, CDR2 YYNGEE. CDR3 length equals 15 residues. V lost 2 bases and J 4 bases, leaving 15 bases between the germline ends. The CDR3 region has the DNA TGTGCCAGCAGCGTGAGTGGAGGGGGATCAGAGACCCAGTACTTC. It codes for CASSVSGGGSETQYF. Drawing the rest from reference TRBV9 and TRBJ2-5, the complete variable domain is DSGVTQTPKHLITATGQRVTLRCSPRSGDLSVYWYQQSLDQGLQFLIQYYNGEERAKGNILERFSAQQFPDLHSELNLSSLELGDSALYFCASSVSGGGSETQYFGPGTRLLVL.

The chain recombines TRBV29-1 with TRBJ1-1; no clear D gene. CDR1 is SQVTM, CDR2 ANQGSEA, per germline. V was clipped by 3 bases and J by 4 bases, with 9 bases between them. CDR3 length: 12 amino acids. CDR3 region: CSVDAGSTEAFF. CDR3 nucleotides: TGCAGCGTTGATGCGGGGTCCACTGAAGCTTTCTTT.

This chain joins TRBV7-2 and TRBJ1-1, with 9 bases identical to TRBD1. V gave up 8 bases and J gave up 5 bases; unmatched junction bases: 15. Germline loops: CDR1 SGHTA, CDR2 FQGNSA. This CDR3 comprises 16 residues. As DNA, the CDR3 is TGTGCCAGCTCGGGGCCACAGGGGGCTCGGGGAACTGAAGCTTTCTTT. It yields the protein CASSGPQGARGTEAFF.

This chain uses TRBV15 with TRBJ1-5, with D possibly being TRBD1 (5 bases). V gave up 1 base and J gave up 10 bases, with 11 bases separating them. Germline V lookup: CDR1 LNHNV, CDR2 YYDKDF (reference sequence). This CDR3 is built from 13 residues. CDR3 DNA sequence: TGTGCCACCAGCAGAGCGGACATTCTTCCCCAGCATTTT. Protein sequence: CATSRADILPQHF.

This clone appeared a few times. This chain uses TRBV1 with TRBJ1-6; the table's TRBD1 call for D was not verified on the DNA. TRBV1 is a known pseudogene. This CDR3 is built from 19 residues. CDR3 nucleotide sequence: TGCACCAGCAGCCAAGACGGGACACCGAAAGGGATTAGAGCTTCACCCCTCCACTTT. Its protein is CTSSQDGTPKGIRASPLHF.

The CDR3 bases are TGTGCCTGGCGGGACAGCAACTATGGCTACACCTTC. Protein product: CAWRDSNYGYTF. The V call is TRBV30, the J call TRBJ1-2; the match to TRBD1 covers 7 bases. CDR1 and CDR2 from the germline V gene are GTSNPN and SVGIG (reference sequence). Trimming removed 5 bases from V and 2 bases from J; junction bases left unmatched: 2. The CDR3 loop spans 12 amino acids.

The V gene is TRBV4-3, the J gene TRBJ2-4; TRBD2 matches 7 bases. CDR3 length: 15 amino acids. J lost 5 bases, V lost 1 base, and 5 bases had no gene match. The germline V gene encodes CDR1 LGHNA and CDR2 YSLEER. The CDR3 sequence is CASSQVWLAENIQYF. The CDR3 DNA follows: TGCGCCAGCAGCCAAGTATGGCTAGCGGAAAACATTCAGTACTTC.

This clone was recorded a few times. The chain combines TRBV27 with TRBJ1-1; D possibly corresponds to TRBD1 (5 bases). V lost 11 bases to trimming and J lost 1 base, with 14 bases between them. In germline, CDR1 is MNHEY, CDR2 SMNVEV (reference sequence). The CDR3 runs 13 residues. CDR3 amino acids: CAARDGKNTEAFF. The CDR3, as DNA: TGTGCCGCCCGGGACGGAAAGAACACTGAAGCTTTCTTT.

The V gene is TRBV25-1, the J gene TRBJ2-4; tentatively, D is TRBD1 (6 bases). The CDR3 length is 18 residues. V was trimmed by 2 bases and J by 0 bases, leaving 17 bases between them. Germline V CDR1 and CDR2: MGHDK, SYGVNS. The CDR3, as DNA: TGTGCCAGCAGTGAAAGGGGGAGAGAACCCGTAGCCAAAAACATTCAGTACTTC. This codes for CASSERGREPVAKNIQYF.

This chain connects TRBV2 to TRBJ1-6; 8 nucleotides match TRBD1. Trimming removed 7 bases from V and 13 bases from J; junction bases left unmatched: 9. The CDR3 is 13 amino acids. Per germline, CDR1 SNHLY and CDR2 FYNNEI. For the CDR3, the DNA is TGTGCCAGCACCGGGCCAGGGGGCCCCCCCCTCCACTTT. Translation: CASTGPGGPPLHF.

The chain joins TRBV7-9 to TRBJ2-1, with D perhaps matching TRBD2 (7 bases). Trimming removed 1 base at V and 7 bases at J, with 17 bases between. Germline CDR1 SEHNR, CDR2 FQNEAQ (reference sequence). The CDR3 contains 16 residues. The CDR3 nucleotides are TGTGCCAGCAGCTTAGAAACGGGGGGCGCTAGGAATGAGCAGTTCTTC. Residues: CASSLETGGARNEQFF.

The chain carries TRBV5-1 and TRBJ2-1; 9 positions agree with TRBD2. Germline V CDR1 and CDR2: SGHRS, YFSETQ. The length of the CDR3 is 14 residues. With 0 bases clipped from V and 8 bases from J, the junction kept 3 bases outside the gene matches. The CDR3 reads CASSLGRLADEQFF. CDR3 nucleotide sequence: TGCGCCAGCAGCTTGGGGAGACTAGCGGATGAGCAGTTCTTC.

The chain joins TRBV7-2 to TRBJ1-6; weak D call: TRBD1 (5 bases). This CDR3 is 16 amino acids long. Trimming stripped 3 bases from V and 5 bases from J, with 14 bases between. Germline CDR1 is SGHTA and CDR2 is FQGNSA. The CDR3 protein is CASSLVPGPNNSPLHF. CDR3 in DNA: TGTGCCAGCAGCTTGGTTCCGGGACCGAATAATTCACCCCTCCACTTT.

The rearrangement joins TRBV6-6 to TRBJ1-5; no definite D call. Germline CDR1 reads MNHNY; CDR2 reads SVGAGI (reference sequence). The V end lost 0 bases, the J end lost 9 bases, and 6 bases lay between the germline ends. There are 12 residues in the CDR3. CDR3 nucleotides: TGTGCCAGCAGTTACTCCAAGAGGCCCCAGCATTTT. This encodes CASSYSKRPQHF.

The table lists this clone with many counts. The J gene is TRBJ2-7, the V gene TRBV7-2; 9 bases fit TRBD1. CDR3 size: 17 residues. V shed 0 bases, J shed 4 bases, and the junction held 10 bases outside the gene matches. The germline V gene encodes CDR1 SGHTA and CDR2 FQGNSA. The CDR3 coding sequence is TGTGCCAGCAGCTTAGCGCATCCCGGGACAGGGCTATACGAGCAGTACTTC. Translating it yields CASSLAHPGTGLYEQYF.

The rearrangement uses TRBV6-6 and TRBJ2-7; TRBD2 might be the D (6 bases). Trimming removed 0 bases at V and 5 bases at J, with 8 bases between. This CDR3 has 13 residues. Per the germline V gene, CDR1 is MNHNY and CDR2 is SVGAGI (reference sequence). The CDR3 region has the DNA TGTGCCAGCAGTTACTCGTGGGGGGACGAGCAGTACTTC. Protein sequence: CASSYSWGDEQYF.

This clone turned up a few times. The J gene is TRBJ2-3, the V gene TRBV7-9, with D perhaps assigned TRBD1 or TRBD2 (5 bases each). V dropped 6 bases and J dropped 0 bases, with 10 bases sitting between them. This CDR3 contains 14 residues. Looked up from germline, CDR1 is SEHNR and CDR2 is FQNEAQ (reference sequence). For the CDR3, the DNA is TGTGCCAGCAGTAACCGGGACAGCACAGATACGCAGTATTTT. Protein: CASSNRDSTDTQYF.

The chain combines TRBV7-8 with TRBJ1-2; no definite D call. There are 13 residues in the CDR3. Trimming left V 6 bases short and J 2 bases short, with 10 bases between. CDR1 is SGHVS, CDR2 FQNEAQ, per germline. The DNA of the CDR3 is TGTGCCAGCAGTAGCGACACAAACTATGGCTACACCTTC. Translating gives CASSSDTNYGYTF.

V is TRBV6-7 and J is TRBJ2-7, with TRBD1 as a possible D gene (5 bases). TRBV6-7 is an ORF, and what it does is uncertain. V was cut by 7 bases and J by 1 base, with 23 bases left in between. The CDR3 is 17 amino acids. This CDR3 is CASTDNYPPGHSYEQYF. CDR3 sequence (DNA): TGTGCCAGCACCGACAATTACCCCCCAGGACATTCCTACGAGCAGTACTTC.

CDR3 in DNA: TGTGCCAGCAGCTTAGGTAGCGTCCCCATTCAGTACTTC. Its protein product is CASSLGSVPIQYF. The chain combines TRBV7-9 with TRBJ2-4, with a possible D match to TRBD2 (5 bases). This CDR3 comprises 13 residues. The germline gives CDR1 SEHNR, CDR2 FQNEAQ (reference sequence). V was shortened by 1 base and J by 9 bases, with 10 bases between the two germline ends.

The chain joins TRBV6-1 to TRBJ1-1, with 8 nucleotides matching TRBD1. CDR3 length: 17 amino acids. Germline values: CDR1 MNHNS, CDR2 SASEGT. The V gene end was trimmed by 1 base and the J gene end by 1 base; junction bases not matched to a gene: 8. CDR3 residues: CASSEESYRGGNTEAFF. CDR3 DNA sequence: TGTGCCAGCAGTGAAGAAAGTTACAGGGGGGGGAACACTGAAGCTTTCTTT.

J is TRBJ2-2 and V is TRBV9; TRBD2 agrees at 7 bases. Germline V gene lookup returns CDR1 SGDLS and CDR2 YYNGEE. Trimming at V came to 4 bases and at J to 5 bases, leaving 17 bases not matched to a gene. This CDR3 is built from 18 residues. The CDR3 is CASSTQPAFGRKTGELFF. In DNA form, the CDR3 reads TGTGCCAGCAGCACCCAGCCCGCCTTCGGGAGGAAAACCGGGGAGCTGTTTTTT.

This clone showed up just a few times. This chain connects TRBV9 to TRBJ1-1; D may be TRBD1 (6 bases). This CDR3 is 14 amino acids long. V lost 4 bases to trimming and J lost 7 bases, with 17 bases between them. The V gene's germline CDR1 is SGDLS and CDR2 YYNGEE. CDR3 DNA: TGTGCCAGCAGCCCACAACAGGACAGAGATGAAGCTTTCTTT. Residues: CASSPQQDRDEAFF.

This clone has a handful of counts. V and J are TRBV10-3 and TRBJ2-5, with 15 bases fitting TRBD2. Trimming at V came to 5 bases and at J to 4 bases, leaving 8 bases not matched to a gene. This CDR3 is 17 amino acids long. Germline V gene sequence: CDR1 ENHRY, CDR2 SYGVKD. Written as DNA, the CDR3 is TGTGCCATCAGTAACGGACTAGCGGGAGGGCCCCGAGAGACCCAGTACTTC. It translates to CAISNGLAGGPRETQYF.

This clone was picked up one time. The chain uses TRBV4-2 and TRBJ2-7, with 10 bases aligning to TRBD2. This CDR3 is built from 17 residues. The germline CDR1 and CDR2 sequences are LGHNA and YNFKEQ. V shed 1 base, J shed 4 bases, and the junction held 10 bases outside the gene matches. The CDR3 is CASSQGSSSGSSYEQYF. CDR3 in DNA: TGTGCCAGCAGCCAAGGCTCATCTAGCGGGAGTTCGTACGAGCAGTACTTC.

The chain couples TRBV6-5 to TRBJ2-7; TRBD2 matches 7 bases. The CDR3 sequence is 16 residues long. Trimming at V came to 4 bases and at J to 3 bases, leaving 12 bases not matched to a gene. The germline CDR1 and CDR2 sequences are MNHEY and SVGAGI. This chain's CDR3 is CASSSFSGSANYEQYF. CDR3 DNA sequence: TGTGCCAGCAGTTCCTTTAGCGGGTCTGCTAACTACGAGCAGTACTTC.

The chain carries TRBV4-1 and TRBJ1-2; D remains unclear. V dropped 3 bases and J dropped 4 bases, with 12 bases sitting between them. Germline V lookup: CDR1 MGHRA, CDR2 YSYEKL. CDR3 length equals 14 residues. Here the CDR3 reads CASSQNRKTYGYTF. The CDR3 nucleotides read TGCGCCAGCAGCCAGAACCGAAAGACCTATGGCTACACCTTC.

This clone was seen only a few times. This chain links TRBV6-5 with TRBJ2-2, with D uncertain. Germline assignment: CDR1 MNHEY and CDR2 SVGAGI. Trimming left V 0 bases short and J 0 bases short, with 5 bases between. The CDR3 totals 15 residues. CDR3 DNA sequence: TGTGCCAGCAGTTACTCGATAACGAACACCGGGGAGCTGTTTTTT. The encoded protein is CASSYSITNTGELFF.

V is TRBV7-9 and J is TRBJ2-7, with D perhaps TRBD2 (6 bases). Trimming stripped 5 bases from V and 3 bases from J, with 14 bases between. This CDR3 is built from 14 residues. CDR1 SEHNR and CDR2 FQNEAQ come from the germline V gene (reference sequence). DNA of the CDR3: TGTGCCAGCAGCCGCGGATCCGGGGGCTACGAGCAGTACTTC. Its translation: CASSRGSGGYEQYF.

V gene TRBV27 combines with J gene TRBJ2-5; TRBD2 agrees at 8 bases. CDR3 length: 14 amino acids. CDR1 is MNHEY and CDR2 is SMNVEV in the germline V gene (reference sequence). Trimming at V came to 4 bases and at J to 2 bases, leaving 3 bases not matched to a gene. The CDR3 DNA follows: TGTGCCAGCAGTTGGCAGCGGGGGCAAGAGACCCAGTACTTC. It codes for CASSWQRGQETQYF.